The 24 T cell receptor beta chains given below trace back to one sample, sequenced in a study of blood T cell repertoires in COVID-19. Produced via immunoSEQ multiplex PCR; TCRdb's table is partial and in-frame only. The sample yields about 120,000 clones, around 86% seen once. The sequenced material came from peripheral blood. The receptors originated from a man aged 55 to 70 with acute or convalescent COVID-19.

This clone was picked up a small number of times. The chain links TRBV14 to TRBJ2-3; D is perhaps TRBD2 (6 bases). Germline loops: CDR1 SGHDN, CDR2 FVKESK. Trimming left V 1 base short and J 7 bases short, with 15 bases between. The CDR3 length is 15 residues. The CDR3 sequence: CASSQGFRETHTQYF. DNA for the CDR3: TGTGCCAGCAGCCAAGGATTCCGGGAGACGCATACGCAGTATTTT.

The J gene is TRBJ2-5, the V gene TRBV4-2, with 10 bases matching TRBD2. CDR1 is LGHNA and CDR2 is YNFKEQ in the germline V gene. V lost 5 bases to trimming and J lost 2 bases; unmatched junction nucleotides: 5. This CDR3 region has 15 residues. The CDR3 loop reads CASSTTSGPQETQYF. The DNA for the CDR3 is TGTGCCAGCAGCACGACTAGCGGGCCTCAAGAGACCCAGTACTTC.

The gene calls are TRBV9 and TRBJ2-5; D ambiguous. V shed 3 bases and J shed 0 bases, with 6 bases lying between them. The V gene's germline CDR1 is SGDLS and CDR2 YYNGEE. CDR3 length: 13 amino acids. CDR3: CASSGSNQETQYF. Here the CDR3 DNA reads TGTGCCAGCAGCGGTAGTAACCAAGAGACCCAGTACTTC.

This clone came up once. V is TRBV28 and J is TRBJ1-2, with D maybe TRBD1 (5 bases). The germline V and J ends were trimmed by 6 bases and 5 bases, with 16 bases remaining between them. The CDR3 consists of 14 residues. Germline V gene lookup returns CDR1 MDHEN and CDR2 SYDVKM. Here the CDR3 DNA reads TGTGCCAGCAGGCCCCCCAGGGCAGGATATGGCTACACCTTC. Amino acids: CASRPPRAGYGYTF.

The chain carries TRBV19 and TRBJ1-3, with unresolved D. Trimming removed 1 base from V and 3 bases from J, with 10 bases in between. The CDR3 is made up of 15 amino acids. The germline V gene has CDR1 LNHDA and CDR2 SQIVND (reference sequence). The CDR3 is CASSIVDIYGNTIYF. CDR3 coding DNA: TGTGCCAGTAGTATAGTCGACATCTATGGAAACACCATATATTTT.

This clone was detected only once. The chain carries TRBV7-3 and TRBJ1-2; TRBD1 aligns across 11 bases. The CDR3 spans 15 residues. V dropped 5 bases and J dropped 4; count of bases not matched to a gene: 6. Germline V gives CDR1 SGHTA, CDR2 FQGTGA. The CDR3 sequence: CASSTGTGGTYGYTF. CDR3 nucleotides: TGTGCCAGCAGCACCGGGACAGGGGGGACCTATGGCTACACCTTC.

This chain's CDR3 is CASRPGTYFNYGYTF. The CDR3 nucleotides read TGTGCCAGCAGGCCCGGGACATACTTTAACTATGGCTACACCTTC. The V call is TRBV28, the J call TRBJ1-2; D is perhaps TRBD1 (6 bases). Germline V lookup: CDR1 MDHEN, CDR2 SYDVKM. CDR3 length: 15 amino acids. V gave up 6 bases and J gave up 1 base, with 15 bases separating them.

The chain uses TRBV10-3 and TRBJ1-1; 7 bases match TRBD1. After removal of 6 bases from V and 3 bases from J, the junction contained 10 bases not matched to a gene. Germline V gene data show CDR1 as ENHRY and CDR2 as SYGVKD. The CDR3 totals 15 residues. CDR3 in DNA: TGTGCCATCAGGAACCAGACAGGGACCTACACTGAAGCTTTCTTT. Translating it yields CAIRNQTGTYTEAFF.

The CDR3 nucleotides are TGTGCCAGCAGTTACTCGTACAGGGATTCGGCCGGGGAGCTGTTTTTT. It encodes CASSYSYRDSAGELFF. The chain carries TRBV6-6 and TRBJ2-2, with a tentative D call TRBD1 (6 bases). Trimming cost V 0 bases and J 6 bases, with 14 bases left between them. Germline V gives CDR1 MNHNY, CDR2 SVGAGI (reference sequence). This CDR3 has 16 amino acids.

The chain combines TRBV27 with TRBJ2-6; D remains ambiguous. V was clipped by 6 bases and J by 2 bases, with 5 bases between them. The CDR3 runs to 13 residues. Germline V gene data show CDR1 as MNHEY and CDR2 as SMNVEV (reference sequence). DNA for the CDR3: TGTGCCAGCAGACTGACTGGGGCCAACGTCCTGACTTTC. Its translation: CASRLTGANVLTF.

This rearrangement joins TRBV9 to TRBJ2-2; TRBD1 matches 9 bases. J lost 7 bases, V lost 4 bases, and 20 bases had no gene match. Germline CDR1 SGDLS, CDR2 YYNGEE. The CDR3 has 19 amino acids. The DNA of the CDR3 is TGTGCCAGCAGCCCGACCCCGGGACAGGGTGGATATTATATCGGGGAGCTGTTTTTT. Translation: CASSPTPGQGGYYIGELFF.

Only one count was recorded for this clone. The chain combines TRBV9 with TRBJ2-2; D possibly corresponds to TRBD2 (6 bases). The CDR3 contains 15 residues. Trimming stripped 7 bases from V and 4 bases from J, with 17 bases between. Per germline, CDR1 SGDLS and CDR2 YYNGEE. The CDR3 reads CASARRVEATGELFF. The DNA for the CDR3 is TGTGCCAGCGCCCGGAGGGTCGAAGCCACCGGGGAGCTGTTTTTT.

V gene TRBV21-1 combines with J gene TRBJ1-4; the table's D call, TRBD1, was not checked against the DNA. TRBV21-1 is marked as a pseudogene. The CDR3 spans 13 residues. CDR3 DNA: TGTGCCAGCAGCAAAGCGAAACAAGAAAAACTGTTTTTT. Its translation: CASSKAKQEKLFF.

In regard to this clone: Germline and junction disagree at one end, which may indicate a read error. This chain links TRBV7-7 with TRBJ2-1; 7 bases match TRBD2. This CDR3 region has 14 residues. The germline gives CDR1 SSHAT, CDR2 FNYEAQ (reference sequence). The CDR3 sequence: CASSLARTSNEQFF. The CDR3 nucleotides read TGTGCTAGCAGCTTAGCACGGACTAGCAATGAGCAGTTCTTC.

The chain has TRBV12-3 or TRBV12-4 and TRBJ1-6; possibly TRBD1 for D (6 bases). The CDR3 has 13 residues. Trimming left V 6 bases short and J 10 bases short, with 13 bases between. The CDR3 nucleotides are TGTGCCAGCAGCCGTACAGGGTACTCACCCCTCCACTTT. As protein: CASSRTGYSPLHF.

CDR3: CASSSGQGGQETQYF. The CDR3 bases are TGCGCCAGCAGCTCGGGACAGGGGGGACAAGAGACCCAGTACTTC. This chain uses TRBV5-1 with TRBJ2-5; TRBD1 matches 11 bases. V dropped 3 bases and J dropped 2; count of bases not matched to a gene: 3. The germline CDR1 and CDR2 sequences are SGHRS and YFSETQ. The CDR3 runs 15 residues. Supplemented by reference TRBV5-1 and TRBJ2-5, the full variable domain reads KAGVTQTPRYLIKTRGQQVTLSCSPISGHRSVSWYQQTPGQGLQFLFEYFSETQRNKGNFPGRFSGRQFSNSRSEMNVSTLELGDSALYLCASSSGQGGQETQYFGPGTRLLVL.

The chain couples TRBV28 to TRBJ2-3; 7 bases are shared with TRBD1. This CDR3 comprises 18 residues. From germline, CDR1 is MDHEN and CDR2 SYDVKM. With 6 bases clipped from V and 4 bases from J, the junction kept 19 bases outside the gene matches. CDR3 protein: CASRRGPGKLTGPDTQYF. CDR3 coding DNA: TGTGCCAGCAGAAGGGGGCCAGGGAAGTTAACGGGTCCAGATACGCAGTATTTT.

Notes on this clone: One junction end disagrees with the germline gene, perhaps due to a read error. The genes are TRBV10-3 and TRBJ2-1; D possibly corresponds to TRBD1 (5 bases). Germline loops: CDR1 ENHRY, CDR2 SYGVKD. The CDR3 runs 10 residues. The CDR3 reads CAISESQVVF. CDR3 bases: TGTGCCATCAGTGAGTCACAGGTAGTCTTC.

The rearrangement joins TRBV28 to TRBJ2-7; TRBD1 aligns across 7 bases. Looked up from germline, CDR1 is MDHEN and CDR2 is SYDVKM. V gave up 3 bases and J gave up 0 bases; unmatched junction bases: 5. This CDR3 is built from 15 residues. The CDR3 sequence is CASSLGGQVSYEQYF. CDR3 coding DNA: TGTGCCAGCAGTTTGGGCGGACAGGTCTCCTACGAGCAGTACTTC.

The rearrangement uses TRBV12-3 or TRBV12-4 and TRBJ1-2; tentative D call: TRBD1 (6 bases). The CDR3 has 11 residues. Trimming took off 4 bases at V and 9 bases at J, with 9 bases between the two ends. CDR3 DNA: TGTGCCAGCAGTTACAGGGAGAGCTACACCTTC. It is translated as CASSYRESYTF.

V and J are TRBV29-1 and TRBJ2-7, with TRBD2 identical over 12 bases. CDR1 and CDR2 (germline): SQVTM, ANQGSEA. Trimming cost V 5 bases and J 3 bases; bases outside gene matches: 8. The CDR3 length is 15 residues. CDR3 sequence: CSVLRLAGGNYEQYF. DNA for the CDR3: TGCAGCGTTTTGAGGCTAGCGGGAGGGAACTACGAGCAGTACTTC.

J is TRBJ2-7 and V is TRBV7-9, with 8 bases matching TRBD2. J gave up 7 bases and V 5 bases, and 16 bases lay outside the gene matches. The germline gives CDR1 SEHNR, CDR2 FQNEAQ (reference sequence). This CDR3 spans 16 amino acids. In nucleotides, the CDR3 is TGTGCCAGCAGCCCGACGGGACTCTCGACGGGAGGGGAGCAGTACTTC. Its protein product is CASSPTGLSTGGEQYF.

This clone is classed as medium-sized. This chain joins TRBV15 and TRBJ2-7, with TRBD1 matching over 7 bases. CDR1 is LNHNV, CDR2 YYDKDF, per germline (reference sequence). The CDR3 contains 13 residues. V shed 6 bases, J shed 2 bases, and the junction held 4 bases outside the gene matches. CDR3 region: CATSDREPYEQYF. The CDR3 DNA reads as TGTGCCACCAGTGACAGGGAACCCTACGAGCAGTACTTC.

This sequence joins TRBV2 and TRBJ1-5; 11 nucleotides line up with TRBD1. Trimming removed 5 bases from V and 5 bases from J; junction bases left unmatched: 5. The CDR3 is made up of 15 amino acids. The germline CDR1 and CDR2 sequences are SNHLY and FYNNEI. Here the CDR3 reads CASSWDRGAYQPQHF. The CDR3 nucleotides are TGTGCCAGCAGTTGGGACAGGGGGGCTTATCAGCCCCAGCATTTT.